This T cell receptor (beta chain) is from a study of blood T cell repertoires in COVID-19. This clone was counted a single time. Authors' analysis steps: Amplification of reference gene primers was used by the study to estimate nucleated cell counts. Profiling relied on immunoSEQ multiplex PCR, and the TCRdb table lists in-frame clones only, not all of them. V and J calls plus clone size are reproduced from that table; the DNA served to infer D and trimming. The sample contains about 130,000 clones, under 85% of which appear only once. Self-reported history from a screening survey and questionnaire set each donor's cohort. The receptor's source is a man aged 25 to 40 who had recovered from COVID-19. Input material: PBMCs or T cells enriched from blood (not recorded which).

The CDR3 DNA follows: TGCAGTGCTCCTCACAGTAATACGCAGTATTTT. Translation gives CSAPHSNTQYF. The chain has TRBV20-1 and TRBJ2-3; D is uncertain. This CDR3 contains 11 residues. Germline CDR1 DFQATT, CDR2 SNEGSKA (reference sequence). Trimming shortened V by 5 bases and J by 7 bases, and 10 bases separated the two germline ends.